A single sample is the source of the 17 T cell receptor beta chains below, sequenced in a study of cytomegalovirus exposure and HLA in healthy donors. This PCR relied on a set of 60 Vbeta primers and 13 Jbeta primers. Clones were read by immunoSEQ multiplex PCR, and TCRdb kept only the in-frame ones, dropping some. The sample shows 150,000 or so clones, about 75% of them seen only once. The sample was PBMCs. These receptors all come from a woman in her 40s in good health and CMV-seropositive.

The chain uses TRBV6-4 and TRBJ2-2; 10 nucleotides align to TRBD2. From germline, CDR1 is MRHNA and CDR2 SNTAGT. V gave up 3 bases and J gave up 4 bases; unmatched junction bases: 14. The CDR3 extends over 19 amino acids. The CDR3 DNA reads as TGTGCCAGCAGTGAATACCTCCTGACTAGCGGGCGTCCCACCGGGGAGCTGTTTTTT. Its protein product is CASSEYLLTSGRPTGELFF.

This clone has a handful of counts. CDR3: CASSPDRIYGYTF. Here the CDR3 DNA reads TGTGCCAGCAGTCCTGACAGGATCTATGGCTACACCTTC. The J gene is TRBJ1-2, the V gene TRBV6-5, with D possibly matching TRBD1 (6 bases). CDR1 and CDR2 (germline): MNHEY, SVGAGI. The CDR3 is 13 residues long. The germline V and J ends were trimmed by 5 bases and 4 bases, with 11 bases remaining between them.

This chain uses TRBV7-3 with TRBJ1-3; the D is unclear. The germline CDR1 and CDR2 sequences are SGHTA and FQGTGA. The CDR3 extends over 17 amino acids. Trimming pared 1 base from V and 0 bases from J, leaving 13 bases between. The CDR3 sequence: CASSLNGPGSSGNTIYF. The CDR3 DNA sequence: TGTGCCAGCAGCTTAAATGGTCCGGGGAGCTCTGGAAACACCATATATTTT.

This clone was counted a few times. This chain joins TRBV4-2 and TRBJ2-5; 9 bases fit TRBD2. The J call may not be correct, given that the DNA end is closer to TRBJ2-7. The CDR3 covers 20 residues. Germline lookup yields CDR1 LGHNA and CDR2 YNFKEQ. In DNA form, the CDR3 reads TGTGCCAGCAGCCAAGAAAGTCCCTGGGGGGCGGGAGGGAACTCCTACGAGCAGTACTTC. Translated: CASSQESPWGAGGNSYEQYF.

The CDR3 here is CASSATAGANYEQYF. Written as DNA, the CDR3 is TGTGCCAGCAGTGCAACAGCGGGAGCAAACTACGAGCAGTACTTC. The rearrangement uses TRBV6-1 and TRBJ2-7; 8 bases align to TRBD2. V lost 4 bases to trimming and J lost 3 bases; unmatched junction nucleotides: 8. Germline V gene data show CDR1 as MNHNS and CDR2 as SASEGT. The CDR3 has 15 residues.

As concerns this clone: At one of its ends the junction is not consistent with the germline gene, which may arise from a read error. The gene calls are TRBV2 and TRBJ2-5, with 9 bases aligning to TRBD2. The CDR3 has 14 residues. Looked up from germline, CDR1 is SNHLY and CDR2 is FYNNEI. DNA of the CDR3: TGTGCCAGCAGCGAAGGGACTAGCTCGGGGACCCAGTACTTC. Translation: CASSEGTSSGTQYF.

This chain's CDR3 is CASRLGQYGATNEKLFF. The CDR3 region has the DNA TGTGCCAGCAGGCTCGGACAGTACGGGGCAACTAATGAAAAACTGTTTTTT. The gene calls are TRBV13 and TRBJ1-4, with D possibly TRBD1 on 6 matching bases. Trimming cost V 6 bases and J 0 bases, with 17 bases left between them. CDR3 length: 17 amino acids. CDR1 is PRHDT and CDR2 is FYEKMQ in the germline V gene (reference sequence).

The rearrangement joins TRBV9 to TRBJ1-2; 12 positions match TRBD1. The germline V gene encodes CDR1 SGDLS and CDR2 YYNGEE. The V segment lost 4 bases and the J segment 7 bases; nucleotides outside the gene matches: 5. CDR3 length: 14 amino acids. The chain's CDR3 is CASSLGQGASGYTF. Written as DNA, the CDR3 is TGTGCCAGCAGCCTGGGACAGGGGGCCAGTGGCTACACCTTC. Drawing the rest from reference TRBV9 and TRBJ1-2, the complete variable domain is DSGVTQTPKHLITATGQRVTLRCSPRSGDLSVYWYQQSLDQGLQFLIQYYNGEERAKGNILERFSAQQFPDLHSELNLSSLELGDSALYFCASSLGQGASGYTFGSGTRLTVV.

The chain combines TRBV5-1 with TRBJ2-5; tentative D call: TRBD1 (6 bases). CDR1 is SGHRS and CDR2 is YFSETQ in the germline V gene. This CDR3 region has 15 residues. Trimming took off 4 bases at V and 2 bases at J, with 15 bases between the two ends. CDR3 DNA: TGCGCCAGCAGCATTTCCGGGACACCTCAAGAGACCCAGTACTTC. It translates to CASSISGTPQETQYF.

The chain is built from TRBV15 and TRBJ1-2, with TRBD1 matching over 8 bases. The germline CDR1 and CDR2 sequences are LNHNV and YYDKDF (reference sequence). The CDR3 is 17 residues long. Trimming removed 2 bases from V and 8 bases from J; junction bases left unmatched: 16. CDR3 loop: CATSRPYRRQGIKGYTF. For the CDR3, the DNA is TGTGCCACCAGCAGACCCTATAGGAGACAGGGGATAAAAGGCTACACCTTC. Supplemented by reference TRBV15 and TRBJ1-2, the full variable domain reads DAMVIQNPRYQVTQFGKPVTLSCSQTLNHNVMYWYQQKSSQAPKLLFHYYDKDFNNEADTPDNFQSRRPNTSFCFLDIRSPGLGDTAMYLCATSRPYRRQGIKGYTFGSGTRLTVV.

The rearrangement links TRBV18 to TRBJ2-7; 8 bases fit TRBD2. J was trimmed by 6 bases and V by 8 bases; bases with no gene match: 12. The CDR3 spans 14 residues. Looked up from germline, CDR1 is KGHSH and CDR2 is LQKENI. CDR3 in DNA: TGTGCCAGCGCCAACCAACGGGAGGGCCGCGAGCAGTACTTC. This gives the protein CASANQREGREQYF.

The chain has TRBV7-6 and TRBJ1-6, with 9 bases lining up with TRBD1. Germline CDR1 and CDR2: SGHVS and FNYEAQ. This CDR3 has 16 amino acids. The V and J ends lost 3 bases and 2 bases, in that order; junction bases with no gene match: 2. CDR3 residues: CASSLGDRAYNSPLHF. In DNA, the CDR3 is TGTGCCAGCAGCTTGGGGGACAGGGCCTATAATTCACCCCTCCACTTT.

The gene calls are TRBV28 and TRBJ2-7; 7 bases align to TRBD1. The CDR3 extends over 15 amino acids. From germline, CDR1 is MDHEN and CDR2 SYDVKM. The trim removed 10 bases at V and 4 bases at J, leaving 16 bases unmatched. The CDR3 DNA follows: TGTGCCACCCGGGGAAGTGTTTCCAGGGGGTACGAGCAGTACTTC. It translates to CATRGSVSRGYEQYF.

CDR3 nucleotide sequence: TGTGCCAGCAGTTACCCAGGCAGCGGAACCTACGAGCAGTACTTC. It is translated as CASSYPGSGTYEQYF. The rearrangement links TRBV6-5 to TRBJ2-7; weak D call: TRBD2 (5 bases). The length of the CDR3 is 15 residues. V was shortened by 2 bases and J by 2 bases, with 13 bases between the two germline ends. Per germline, CDR1 MNHEY and CDR2 SVGAGI.

This chain links TRBV27 with TRBJ1-2, with TRBD1 matching 8 bases. Per the germline V gene, CDR1 is MNHEY and CDR2 is SMNVEV (reference sequence). The CDR3 totals 16 residues. Trimming took 0 bases from V and 2 from J; bases not matched to a gene: 5. The CDR3 DNA follows: TGTGCCAGCAGTTTATCACCCCGACAGGGGAACTATGGCTACACCTTC. It specifies CASSLSPRQGNYGYTF.

The chain links TRBV19 to TRBJ1-1; D unclear. The V gene lost 3 bases and the J gene lost 3 bases, with 14 bases spanning the gap. The CDR3 is 15 residues long. In germline, CDR1 is LNHDA, CDR2 SQIVND (reference sequence). CDR3 in DNA: TGTGCCAGTAGTATCGTACAAGTCGGGGACACTGAAGCTTTCTTT. It yields the protein CASSIVQVGDTEAFF.

This clone was detected once. The V and J genes are TRBV9 and TRBJ2-1; 8 bases fit TRBD1. Germline V gene lookup returns CDR1 SGDLS and CDR2 YYNGEE. CDR3 size: 14 residues. V gave up 7 bases and J gave up 7 bases; unmatched junction bases: 10. CDR3 loop: CASSQGAMGNEQFF. CDR3 nucleotides: TGTGCCAGCTCCCAGGGGGCTATGGGGAATGAGCAGTTCTTC.